This TCR beta chain came from a study of blood T cell repertoires in COVID-19 (dated by TCRdb to the early 2020s). With respect to the entire study: The collaborator samples originated in the United States, Italy and Spain and spanned the acute and convalescent phases of COVID-19. The material from the prospective study consisted of cDNA or gDNA derived from T cells, B-cell-depleted T cells, or PBMCs. Subjects who had been exposed to COVID-19, were actively infected with it, or had recovered from it provided the deeply sampled blood TCRbeta repertoires that made up the dataset. A freely available public database, intended as a resource for researchers studying the immune response to SARS-CoV-2, is where the repertoires were released. Samples were obtained from the ongoing ImmuneRACE study (first 160 participants) and from 950 to 1,500 subjects provided by 6 global collaborators. The sample metadata nearly always contained a de-identified subject ID, COVID-19 status, age in years and sex. Where available, HLA class I and class II types were taken from metadata supplied by the sample provider and were not determined by assay-based typing.

The collaborating institutions used their own protocols to collect whole blood in K2EDTA tubes. Collaborator samples were shipped for TCRbeta analysis as frozen whole blood, isolated PBMCs, or DNA extracted from either sample type. TCRbeta CDR3 regions were amplified from genomic DNA using the immunoSEQ Assay, a bias-controlled multiplex PCR. On the study's bioinformatics: The number of nucleated cells in each sample was estimated by amplification of reference gene primers within the assay. To quantify the absolute abundance of each unique TCRbeta CDR3 rearrangement, sequence reads were collapsed and filtered. For each sample, productive Simpson clonality was calculated as the square root of Simpson's diversity index over productive rearrangements. Entries here come from immuneACCESS through TCRdb and include only in-frame sequences with V and J called. Some clones fail to appear in such tables; in the studies checked, an unresolved V gene covers under half of the shortfall, and the cause of the remainder is unknown. V, J and clone size derive from that table, while D and trimming were established from the DNA sequence. The sample records approximately 65,000 clones, 85% to 95% of which are singletons. Jointly, the top ten make up 2.9% of the sample.

Results the study describes overall, beyond this receptor: Clinical and demographic metadata were provided uncurated, with the amount varying by source and participant.

The sample holds one count of this clone. Its antigen has not been determined. No clone much larger than this one lies a single base away; base qualities are absent. The CDR3 spans 14 residues, from the cysteine through the phenylalanine. The CDR3 DNA has 42 bases and is translated from base 1. V loses 0 bases of germline sequence and J loses 4 bases, and the interval between the two ends is 9 bases. The germline V gene sets CDR1 to MNHEY and CDR2 to SVGAGI. The chain employs TRBV6-5 and TRBJ1-1; there is no confident call for the D gene. Material for sequencing was peripheral blood. This receptor was obtained from a man between 65 and 85 years old with active COVID-19. The DNA sequence is as follows: TGTGCCAGCAGTTACTCGACTGTAACCACTGAAGCTTTCTTT. It translates to CASSYSTVTTEAFF.